These T cell receptor beta chains were read from a single sample in a study of type 1 and type 2 diabetes patients. TCRdb reprocessed the multiplex PCR reads via MiXCR and lists one record per CDR3 protein. The table records about 270,000 distinct CDR3 sequences, over 45% of them present only once. Sequencing was done on a sample of peripheral blood mononuclear cells (PBMCs). Receptor source: a young man with type 2 diabetes. Both conserved end residues are trimmed from each CDR3.

v_gene	j_gene	CDR3aa
TRBV2	TRBJ1-5	ASSLTGEAYQPQH
TRBV7-8	TRBJ2-7	ASSLALAGGLYEQY
TRBV30	TRBJ2-1	AWTGSYQQF
TRBV6-5	TRBJ2-7	ASRTVSYEQY
TRBV24-1	TRBJ1-6	ATSEPLSSYNSPLH
TRBV2	TRBJ1-1	ASTLQESGTEAF
TRBV5-1	TRBJ2-2	ASSPSTGNTGELF
TRBV9	TRBJ2-3	ASSARGGRSTDTQY
TRBV7-3	TRBJ2-3	ASSLRGQGVTDTQY
TRBV20-1	TRBJ2-7	SAIGQGTYEQY
TRBV2	TRBJ1-5	ASSLQKLSNQPQH
TRBV7-6	TRBJ2-7	ASSLALEVYEQY
TRBV6-5	TRBJ2-6	ASSVTWDSISGANVLT
TRBV10-3	TRBJ2-3	AISDGAKVESSTDTQY
TRBV5-6	TRBJ2-1	ASSPITTNEQF
TRBV20-1	TRBJ1-2	SASRTQGHGYT
TRBV6-5	TRBJ2-7	ASSGGLYEQY
TRBV28	TRBJ2-5	ASSESSGGGETQY
TRBV2	TRBJ1-1	ASIKGWNTEAF
TRBV11-2	TRBJ2-5	ASSLATRPMGGETQY
TRBV4-1	TRBJ1-6	ASSRIPTSPLH
TRBV24-1	TRBJ1-2	ATSDQGTWT
TRBV19	TRBJ1-1	ASSDGQGSSWTEAF
TRBV20-1	TRBJ2-3	SALQGGLAGEGTTDTQY
TRBV29-1	TRBJ2-5	SVREITQY
TRBV20-1	TRBJ1-6	SAIDRTAPNSPLH
TRBV12-3/TRBV12-4	TRBJ1-1	AITRQGSNTEAF
TRBV7-2	TRBJ2-3	ASSLRLGGRGTQY
TRBV5-6	TRBJ1-2	ASSLGYRGVGGYT
TRBV19	TRBJ1-5	ASSGQGGHGNQPQH
TRBV6-6	TRBJ1-6	ASSDDRAIFDSPLH
TRBV20-1	TRBJ2-7	SASRLAVAESTYEQY
TRBV5-1	TRBJ2-3	ASSLADDRDTQY
TRBV15	TRBJ2-5	ATSRDLGETQY
TRBV19	TRBJ1-5	ASSEVFRGNQPQH
TRBV29-1	TRBJ2-3	SVPTSGRTDTQY